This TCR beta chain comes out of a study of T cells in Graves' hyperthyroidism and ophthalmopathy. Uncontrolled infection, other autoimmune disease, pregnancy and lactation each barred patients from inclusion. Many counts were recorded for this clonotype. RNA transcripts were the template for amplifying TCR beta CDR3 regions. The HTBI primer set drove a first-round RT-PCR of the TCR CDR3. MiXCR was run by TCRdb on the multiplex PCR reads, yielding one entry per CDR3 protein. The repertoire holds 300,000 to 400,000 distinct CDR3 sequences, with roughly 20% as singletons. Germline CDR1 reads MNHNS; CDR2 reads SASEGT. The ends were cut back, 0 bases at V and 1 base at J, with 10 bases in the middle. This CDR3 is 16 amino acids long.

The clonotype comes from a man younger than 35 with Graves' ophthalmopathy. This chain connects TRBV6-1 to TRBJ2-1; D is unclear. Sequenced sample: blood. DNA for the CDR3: TGTGCCAGCAGTGAAGCGGGCGGTAGGTCCTACAATGAGCAGTTCTTC. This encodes CASSEAGGRSYNEQFF.